Included here is one T cell receptor (beta chain) sequence, with context. V lost 7 bases and J lost 4; bases outside the gene matches: 11. This CDR3 is built from 15 residues. Germline lookup yields CDR1 SGHTA and CDR2 FQGNSA. The data originate from a study of blood T cell repertoires in COVID-19. Study information: T cells, B-cell-depleted T cells, or PBMCs supplied cDNA or gDNA.

Produced via immunoSEQ multiplex PCR; TCRdb's table is partial and in-frame only. The sample lists 250,000 or so clones, about nine tenths occurring once. The clonotype originates from a woman aged 40 to 55 who had recovered from COVID-19. V usage is TRBV7-2 and J usage is TRBJ2-7; 9 positions match TRBD1. Sequences were obtained from peripheral blood. The CDR3 DNA reads as TGTGCCAGCAACATAATCGACAGGGGGGGGTACGAGCAGTACTTC. This sequence encodes CASNIIDRGGYEQYF.